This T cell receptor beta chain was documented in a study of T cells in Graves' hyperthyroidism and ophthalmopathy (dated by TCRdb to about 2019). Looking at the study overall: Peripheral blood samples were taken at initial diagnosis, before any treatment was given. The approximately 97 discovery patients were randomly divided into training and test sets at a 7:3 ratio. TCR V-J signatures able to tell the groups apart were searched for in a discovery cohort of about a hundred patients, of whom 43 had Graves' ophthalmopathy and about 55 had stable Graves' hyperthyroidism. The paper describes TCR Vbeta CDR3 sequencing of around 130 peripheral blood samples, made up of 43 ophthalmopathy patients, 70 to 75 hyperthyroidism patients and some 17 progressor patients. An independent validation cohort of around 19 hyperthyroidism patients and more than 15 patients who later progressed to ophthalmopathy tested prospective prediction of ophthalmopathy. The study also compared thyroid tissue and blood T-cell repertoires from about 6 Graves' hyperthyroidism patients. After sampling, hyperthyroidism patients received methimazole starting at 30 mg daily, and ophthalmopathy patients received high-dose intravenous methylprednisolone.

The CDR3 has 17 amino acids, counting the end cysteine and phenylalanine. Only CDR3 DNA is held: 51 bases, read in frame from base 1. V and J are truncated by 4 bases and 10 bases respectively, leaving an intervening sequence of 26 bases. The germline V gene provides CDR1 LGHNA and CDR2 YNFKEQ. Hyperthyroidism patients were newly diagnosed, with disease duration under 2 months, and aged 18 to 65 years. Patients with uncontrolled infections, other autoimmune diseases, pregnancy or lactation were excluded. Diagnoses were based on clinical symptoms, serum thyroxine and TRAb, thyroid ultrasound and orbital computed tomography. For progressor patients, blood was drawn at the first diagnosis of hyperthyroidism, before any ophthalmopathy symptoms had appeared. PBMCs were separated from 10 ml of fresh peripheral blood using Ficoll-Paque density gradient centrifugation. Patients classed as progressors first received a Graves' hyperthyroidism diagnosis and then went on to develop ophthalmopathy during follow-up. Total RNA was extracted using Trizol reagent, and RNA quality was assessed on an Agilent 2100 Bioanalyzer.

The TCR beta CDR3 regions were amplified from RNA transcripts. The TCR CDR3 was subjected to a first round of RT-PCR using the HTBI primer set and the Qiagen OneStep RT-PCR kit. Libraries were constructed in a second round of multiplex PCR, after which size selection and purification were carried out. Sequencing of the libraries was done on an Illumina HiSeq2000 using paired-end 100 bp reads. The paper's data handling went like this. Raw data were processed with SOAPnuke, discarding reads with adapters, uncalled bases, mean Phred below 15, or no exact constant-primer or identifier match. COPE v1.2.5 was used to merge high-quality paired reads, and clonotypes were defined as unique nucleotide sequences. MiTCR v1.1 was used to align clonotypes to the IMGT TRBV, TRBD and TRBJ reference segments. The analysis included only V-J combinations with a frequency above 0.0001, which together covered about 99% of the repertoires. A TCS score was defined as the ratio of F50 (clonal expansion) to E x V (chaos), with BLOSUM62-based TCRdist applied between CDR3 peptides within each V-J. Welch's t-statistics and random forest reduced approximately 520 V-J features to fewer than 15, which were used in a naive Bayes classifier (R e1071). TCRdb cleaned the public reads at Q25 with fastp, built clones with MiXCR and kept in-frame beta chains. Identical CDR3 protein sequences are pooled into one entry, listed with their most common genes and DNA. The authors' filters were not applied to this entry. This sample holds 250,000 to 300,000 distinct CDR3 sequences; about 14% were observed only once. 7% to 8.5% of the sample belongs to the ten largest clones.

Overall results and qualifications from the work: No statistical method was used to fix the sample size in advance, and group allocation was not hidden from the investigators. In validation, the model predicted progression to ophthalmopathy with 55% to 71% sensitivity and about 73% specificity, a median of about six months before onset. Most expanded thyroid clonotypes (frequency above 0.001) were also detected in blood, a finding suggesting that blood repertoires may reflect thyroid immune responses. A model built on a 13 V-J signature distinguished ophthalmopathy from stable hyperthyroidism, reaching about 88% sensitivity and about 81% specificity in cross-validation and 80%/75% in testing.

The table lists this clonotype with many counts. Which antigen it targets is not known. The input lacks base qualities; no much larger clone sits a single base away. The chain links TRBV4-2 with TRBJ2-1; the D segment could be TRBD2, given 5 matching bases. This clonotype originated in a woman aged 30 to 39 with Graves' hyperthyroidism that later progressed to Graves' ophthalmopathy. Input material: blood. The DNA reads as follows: TGTGCCAGCAGCCGGAACCCTCCAGGACTCCAATCTGGGGAGCAGTTCTTC. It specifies CASSRNPPGLQSGEQFF.